The clone carrying this T cell receptor beta chain was found a few times. These data come from a study of T-cell memory formation after mild COVID-19. Sample barcodes and UMIs were carried by the TCR alpha and TCR beta cDNA libraries that 5'RACE generated with constant-segment primers. One entry per CDR3 protein, called by TCRdb with MiXCR from the 5' RACE reads. The sample contains roughly 180,000 distinct CDR3 sequences, approximately 10% of which appear only once. The clonotype was recovered from a man aged 18 to 29 who had mild COVID-19 (a few samples of this study predate the infection). Cell type and time point are not known. Sequencing was carried out using PBMCs or a T cell subset sorted from them (not recorded which).

The CDR3 here is CASSQDSYEQYV. The CDR3 region has the DNA TGCGCCAGCAGCCAAGATTCCTACGAGCAGTACGTC. This chain uses TRBV4-3 with TRBJ2-7; D unclear. Germline CDR1 and CDR2: LGHNA and YSLEER. This CDR3 has 12 amino acids. Trimming left V 0 bases short and J 1 base short, with 1 base between.